These 25 T cell receptor beta chains were all obtained from the same sample, sequenced in a study of cytomegalovirus exposure and HLA in healthy donors. The PCR had 60 Vbeta and 13 Jbeta primers. Only in-frame clones appear in the TCRdb table, and some are missing; sequencing was by immunoSEQ multiplex PCR. This sample carries about 120,000 clones, about four fifths of them seen once, and the ten largest clones take roughly 20%. The source material was PBMCs. The receptors come from a man aged 25-45 years in good health and CMV-seropositive.

The chain is built from TRBV28 and TRBJ1-6; the match to TRBD1 covers 7 bases. This CDR3 is 13 amino acids long. V was clipped by 6 bases and J by 8 bases; unmatched bases: 4. The V gene's germline CDR1 is MDHEN and CDR2 SYDVKM. The CDR3 here is CASSWDSHSPLHF. CDR3 sequence (DNA): TGTGCCAGCAGCTGGGACAGCCATTCACCCCTCCACTTT.

The chain links TRBV5-6 to TRBJ1-6, with D perhaps TRBD1 (6 bases). V was pared by 2 bases and J by 9 bases, with 12 bases between. In germline, CDR1 is SGHDT, CDR2 YYEEEE. The CDR3 contains 14 residues. CDR3 sequence: CASSLGQTGSPLHF. The DNA for the CDR3 is TGTGCCAGCAGCTTAGGACAGACTGGTTCACCCCTCCACTTT.

This clone was seen a handful of times. The chain joins TRBV2 to TRBJ1-5, with 7 bases lining up with TRBD1. Germline-derived CDR1 and CDR2 are SNHLY and FYNNEI. With V trimmed by 5 bases and J by 7 bases, 8 bases remained unmatched. This CDR3 is 14 amino acids long. The CDR3 protein is CASSLDRVGQPQHF. Written as DNA, the CDR3 is TGTGCCAGCAGTTTAGACAGGGTAGGACAGCCCCAGCATTTT. Based on the CDR3 plus reference TRBV2 and TRBJ1-5, the full variable domain is EPEVTQTPSHQVTQMGQEVILRCVPISNHLYFYWYRQILGQKVEFLVSFYNNEISEKSEIFDDQFSVERPDGSNFTLKIRSTKLEDSAMYFCASSLDRVGQPQHFGDGTRLSIL.

This chain links TRBV10-1 with TRBJ2-7; possibly TRBD2 for D (6 bases). Trimming cost V 6 bases and J 6 bases, with 24 bases left between them. The germline V gene has CDR1 WNHNN and CDR2 SYGVQD (reference sequence). CDR3 length: 16 residues. The CDR3 is CASSVCQRRGEAEQYF. The CDR3 coding sequence is TGCGCCAGCAGCGTGTGCCAGAGGCGAGGGGAGGCCGAGCAGTACTTC.

The rearrangement uses TRBV4-1 and TRBJ2-1; 10 positions match TRBD2. V lost 4 bases and J lost 0; bases outside the gene matches: 12. Germline CDR1 is MGHRA and CDR2 is YSYEKL. The CDR3 runs 19 residues. The CDR3 DNA follows: TGCGCCAGCAGCCTCTTAGCGGGGGGCCTCCGAAGCTCCTACAATGAGCAGTTCTTC. Its translation is CASSLLAGGLRSSYNEQFF.

This clone was seen a few times. This sequence joins TRBV15 and TRBJ2-4; D is possibly TRBD1 (6 bases). The CDR3 runs 15 residues. The V and J ends lost 4 bases and 1 base respectively, with 11 bases between them. Germline V gene lookup returns CDR1 LNHNV and CDR2 YYDKDF (reference sequence). In DNA form, the CDR3 reads TGTGCCACCAGCACCTCAGGGGCGGCCAAAAACATTCAGTACTTC. Residues: CATSTSGAAKNIQYF.

This rearrangement joins TRBV19 to TRBJ1-5; possible D gene TRBD1, 6 bases. This CDR3 is 18 amino acids long. V was cut by 3 bases and J by 0 bases, with 18 bases left in between. Germline V CDR1 and CDR2: LNHDA, SQIVND (reference sequence). CDR3 residues: CASSMEQGFYYSNQPQHF. CDR3 DNA: TGTGCCAGTAGTATGGAACAGGGATTCTATTATAGCAATCAGCCCCAGCATTTT.

The chain has TRBV2 and TRBJ2-5, with D perhaps TRBD2 (6 bases). The CDR3 is made up of 13 amino acids. In germline, CDR1 is SNHLY, CDR2 FYNNEI. The V end was cut by 9 bases, the J end by 4 bases, with 15 bases between. CDR3 sequence: CASVRGLGETQYF. DNA for the CDR3: TGTGCCAGTGTGCGGGGACTCGGAGAGACCCAGTACTTC.

This clone was found a few times. The V and J genes are TRBV6-5 and TRBJ1-2, with D tentatively TRBD1 (5 bases). The CDR3 is 13 amino acids. Per germline, CDR1 MNHEY and CDR2 SVGAGI. V lost 4 bases, J lost 3 bases, and 9 bases lay in between. CDR3 sequence: CASSSREDYGYTF. The DNA for the CDR3 is TGTGCCAGCAGTTCCAGGGAGGACTATGGCTACACCTTC.

CDR3 in DNA: TGTGCCAGCAGCGTACAGGCTCAAGACACTGAAGCTTTCTTT. Translation gives CASSVQAQDTEAFF. This sequence joins TRBV9 and TRBJ1-1; no clear D gene. The CDR3 covers 14 residues. V dropped 1 base and J dropped 3 bases, with 10 bases sitting between them. Germline values: CDR1 SGDLS, CDR2 YYNGEE.

This sequence joins TRBV30 and TRBJ1-2, with 8 bases matching TRBD1. The CDR3 runs to 17 residues. Germline V gene sequence: CDR1 GTSNPN, CDR2 SVGIG (reference sequence). V gave up 0 bases and J gave up 0 bases; unmatched junction bases: 9. CDR3 amino acids: CAWSVRTGPRSNYGYTF. The DNA of the CDR3 is TGTGCCTGGAGTGTACGGACAGGGCCCAGATCTAACTATGGCTACACCTTC.

This clone was picked up a small number of times. The chain employs TRBV5-1 and TRBJ2-1, with 7 bases identical to TRBD2. The CDR3 has 17 residues. Trimming at V came to 3 bases and at J to 4 bases, leaving 13 bases not matched to a gene. Looked up from germline, CDR1 is SGHRS and CDR2 is YFSETQ. The CDR3 spells CASSSDGAGYSYNEQFF. CDR3 nucleotides: TGCGCCAGCAGCTCGGATGGAGCGGGATACTCGTACAATGAGCAGTTCTTC. Full variable domain (rest looked up from reference TRBV5-1 and TRBJ2-1): KAGVTQTPRYLIKTRGQQVTLSCSPISGHRSVSWYQQTPGQGLQFLFEYFSETQRNKGNFPGRFSGRQFSNSRSEMNVSTLELGDSALYLCASSSDGAGYSYNEQFFGPGTRLTVL.

The rearrangement joins TRBV2 to TRBJ2-7; D unclear. Germline CDR1 is SNHLY and CDR2 is FYNNEI. There are 11 residues in the CDR3. V was shortened by 10 bases and J by 1 base, with 8 bases between the two germline ends. In nucleotides, the CDR3 is TGTGCCACAACGCGGTCCTACGAGCAGTACGTC. Translated: CATTRSYEQYV.

The chain recombines TRBV5-1 with TRBJ2-2; TRBD2 might be the D (6 bases). Germline-derived CDR1 and CDR2 are SGHRS and YFSETQ. The CDR3 is made up of 13 amino acids. With 4 bases removed from V and 7 bases from J, the gap between germline ends came to 11 bases. The CDR3 region is CASSEGLDGELFF. The CDR3 DNA follows: TGCGCCAGCAGCGAGGGACTGGACGGGGAGCTGTTTTTT.

This clone was seen just once. The V gene is TRBV7-9, the J gene TRBJ2-1; TRBD2 aligns across 8 bases. The CDR3 is made up of 16 amino acids. CDR1 and CDR2 from the germline V gene are SEHNR and FQNEAQ (reference sequence). The V segment lost 3 bases and the J segment 7 bases; nucleotides outside the gene matches: 11. The CDR3 is CASSFLEVLAANEQFF. For the CDR3, the DNA is TGTGCCAGCAGCTTCCTGGAGGTACTAGCGGCAAATGAGCAGTTCTTC. Supplemented by reference TRBV7-9 and TRBJ2-1, the full variable domain reads DTGVSQNPRHKITKRGQNVTFRCDPISEHNRLYWYRQTLGQGPEFLTYFQNEAQLEKSRLLSDRFSAERPKGSFSTLEIQRTEQGDSAMYLCASSFLEVLAANEQFFGPGTRLTVL.

V and J are TRBV10-3 and TRBJ2-7; D call uncertain. The CDR3 spans 11 residues. Germline V gives CDR1 ENHRY, CDR2 SYGVKD. V was pared by 1 base and J by 5 bases, with 3 bases between. The CDR3 DNA follows: TGTGCCATCAGTGAGTTTAACGAGCAGTACTTC. Amino acids: CAISEFNEQYF.

This rearrangement joins TRBV4-1 to TRBJ1-5; D uncertain. CDR3 length: 19 amino acids. The V gene lost 1 base and the J gene lost 7 bases, with 26 bases spanning the gap. The germline gives CDR1 MGHRA, CDR2 YSYEKL. The CDR3 reads CASSQGGLAGTRSFQPQHF. CDR3 DNA sequence: TGCGCCAGCAGCCAAGGCGGTTTAGCGGGCACTCGAAGTTTCCAGCCCCAGCATTTT.

The gene calls are TRBV30 and TRBJ2-7, with 7 bases fitting TRBD2. CDR1 and CDR2 (germline): GTSNPN, SVGIG (reference sequence). V lost 6 bases to trimming and J lost 3 bases; unmatched junction nucleotides: 5. The CDR3 sequence is 12 residues long. The CDR3 DNA follows: TGTGCCTGTGGGGGGGTGAACTACGAGCAGTACGTC. Translation gives CACGGVNYEQYV.

The V and J genes are TRBV28 and TRBJ2-7; D unresolved. The CDR3 loop spans 14 amino acids. Germline CDR1 is MDHEN and CDR2 is SYDVKM. With 5 bases removed from V and 0 bases from J, the gap between germline ends came to 11 bases. The CDR3 spells CASSSWSPSYEQYF. The CDR3 nucleotides are TGTGCCAGCAGTAGCTGGAGCCCCTCCTACGAGCAGTACTTC.

The chain joins TRBV28 to TRBJ2-7; 7 nucleotides agree with TRBD2. Losses at the gene ends were 6 bases for V and 4 bases for J; bases not matched to a gene: 6. The CDR3 runs to 13 residues. The germline V gene encodes CDR1 MDHEN and CDR2 SYDVKM. CDR3 nucleotide sequence: TGTGCCAGCAGCCCCGTGGGGGGGTACGAGCAGTACTTC. It encodes CASSPVGGYEQYF.

Only one count was recorded for this clone. CDR3 in DNA: TGTGCCAGCAGCTTAGAAAGCTTCGGGAATAGCAATCAGCCCCAGCATTTT. It specifies CASSLESFGNSNQPQHF. V and J are TRBV7-9 and TRBJ1-5, with unresolved D. The ends were cut back, 1 base at V and 0 bases at J, with 13 bases in the middle. The CDR3 is 17 amino acids. The V gene's germline CDR1 is SEHNR and CDR2 FQNEAQ (reference sequence). The full variable domain, completed using reference TRBV7-9 and TRBJ1-5, is DTGVSQNPRHKITKRGQNVTFRCDPISEHNRLYWYRQTLGQGPEFLTYFQNEAQLEKSRLLSDRFSAERPKGSFSTLEIQRTEQGDSAMYLCASSLESFGNSNQPQHFGDGTRLSIL.

This chain connects TRBV30 to TRBJ2-5; TRBD1 might be the D (5 bases). Per the germline V gene, CDR1 is GTSNPN and CDR2 is SVGIG (reference sequence). The CDR3 has 18 residues. With 3 bases removed from V and 0 bases from J, the gap between germline ends came to 23 bases. CDR3 in amino acids: CAWRFKGFWLGYQETQYF. In DNA form, the CDR3 reads TGTGCCTGGAGGTTCAAGGGGTTCTGGCTAGGGTACCAAGAGACCCAGTACTTC. Supplemented by reference TRBV30 and TRBJ2-5, the full variable domain reads SQTIHQWPATLVQPVGSPLSLECTVEGTSNPNLYWYRQAAGRGLQLLFYSVGIGQISSEVPQNLSASRPQDRQFILSSKKLLLSDSGFYLCAWRFKGFWLGYQETQYFGPGTRLLVL.

The chain recombines TRBV11-2 with TRBJ1-3, with a tentative D call TRBD1 (6 bases). V was cut by 1 base and J by 4 bases, with 14 bases left in between. The CDR3 totals 16 residues. Germline V gene lookup returns CDR1 SGHAT and CDR2 FQNNGV. In DNA, the CDR3 is TGTGCCAGCAGCTTAGGAGGCAGGGGTCGAGGAAACACCATATATTTT. This codes for CASSLGGRGRGNTIYF.

The chain carries TRBV5-1 and TRBJ2-1; a possible D gene is TRBD2 (6 bases). The germline V gene encodes CDR1 SGHRS and CDR2 YFSETQ. The CDR3 consists of 14 residues. V lost 0 bases, J lost 10 bases, and 14 bases lay in between. CDR3 sequence: CASSLGSGVEEQFF. The CDR3 DNA sequence: TGCGCCAGCAGCTTGGGGTCGGGAGTCGAAGAGCAGTTCTTC.

The chain joins TRBV7-9 to TRBJ1-2, with TRBD1 identical over 11 bases. The V gene's germline CDR1 is SEHNR and CDR2 FQNEAQ (reference sequence). V shed 5 bases and J 6 bases; nucleotides not matched to a gene: 11. The CDR3 has 16 amino acids. CDR3 residues: CASSPGDRGDEDGYTF. The CDR3 bases are TGTGCCAGCAGCCCGGGGGACAGGGGGGATGAGGATGGCTACACCTTC.